Listed here is a single T cell receptor (beta chain). Its cognate antigen is unknown. TRB cDNA libraries were made by UMI-labeled 5' RACE. TCRdb re-called the 5' RACE reads and catalogs CDR3 proteins one per entry, DNA excluded. The sample has over 70,000 distinct CDR3 sequences. The source of the sample is a study of CXCR3-negative and CXCR3-positive naive CD8 T cells. Overall study findings and caveats: Hydrophobicity was higher for TRB CDR3s found in CXCR3-positive naive cells than in CXCR3-negative naive cells. Similar TRBV-TRBJ gene usage was seen in naive CXCR3-negative and CXCR3-positive cells, but not in memory cells.

The sequence was obtained from a human donor in good health. Some clones in this sample may be carry-over from other donors' samples. Sequenced material: naive CXCR3+ CD8+ T cells from blood. Stated subset: CD45RO-CCR7+CD27+CD95- naive CD8+ T cells expressing CXCR3 (TNR3+).

CDR3 region: CASSQDDRGVPGYTF. This chain joins TRBV4-1 and TRBJ1-2; TCRdb selects TRBD1, and the lack of DNA leaves this call unchecked. The CDR3 consists of 15 residues. CDR1 and CDR2 from the germline V gene are MGHRA and YSYEKL.